Below are 21 T cell receptor beta chains sequenced from a single sample in a study of STAT5B mutations in CD4+ large granular lymphocyte leukemia. Generated by immunoSEQ multiplex PCR, the TCRdb table keeps only in-frame clones and is missing some. The table lists 40,000 to 45,000 clones, approximately 84% of them singletons. The sequenced sample was CD4+ T cells from blood buffy coats. The receptors stem from a human donor in good health.

CDR3 sequence reads: CASGTEATNEKLFF. Written as DNA, the CDR3 is TGTGCCAGCGGGACGGAAGCAACTAATGAAAAACTGTTTTTT. J is TRBJ1-4 and V is TRBV7-9; tentative D call: TRBD1 (5 bases). V was shortened by 8 bases and J by 0 bases, with 10 bases between the two germline ends. Germline V CDR1 and CDR2: SEHNR, FQNEAQ (reference sequence). This CDR3 is built from 14 residues.

This clone was observed once. The genes are TRBV10-2 and TRBJ1-4; possibly TRBD1 for D (5 bases). This CDR3 is 18 amino acids long. The V end was cut by 0 bases, the J end by 0 bases, with 14 bases between. CDR1 and CDR2 from the germline V gene are WSHSY and SAAADI. The CDR3 nucleotides are TGCGCCAGCAGTGAGTCCGGTACAGGCGCCACAACTAATGAAAAACTGTTTTTT. It codes for CASSESGTGATTNEKLFF.

The chain links TRBV6-5 to TRBJ1-2; no reliable D call. The CDR3 has 13 amino acids. Trimming took 7 bases from V and 0 from J, leaving 9 bases between them. The germline CDR1 and CDR2 sequences are MNHEY and SVGAGI. The CDR3 sequence is CASKMDTNYGYTF. The CDR3 bases are TGTGCCAGCAAGATGGATACTAACTATGGCTACACCTTC.

This rearrangement joins TRBV6-5 to TRBJ1-1, with TRBD1 identical over 9 bases. The CDR3 is 15 amino acids. Germline-derived CDR1 and CDR2 are MNHEY and SVGAGI. V lost 3 bases, J lost 1 base, and 3 bases stayed unmatched. CDR3 sequence: CASSYGDRANTEAFF. In nucleotides, the CDR3 is TGTGCCAGCAGTTATGGGGACAGGGCGAACACTGAAGCTTTCTTT.

This clone appeared a few times. The V gene is TRBV5-1, the J gene TRBJ1-1, with D unclear. V lost 4 bases and J 0 bases, leaving 13 bases between the germline ends. The CDR3 is 15 amino acids. Germline loops: CDR1 SGHRS, CDR2 YFSETQ. CDR3: CASSPYSLMNTEAFF. The CDR3 DNA reads as TGCGCCAGCAGCCCATACAGCCTCATGAACACTGAAGCTTTCTTT.

The chain carries TRBV19 and TRBJ1-1, with 7 bases lining up with TRBD1. This CDR3 spans 14 amino acids. Trimming cost V 2 bases and J 2 bases; bases outside gene matches: 2. Germline CDR1 LNHDA, CDR2 SQIVND (reference sequence). CDR3 nucleotides: TGTGCCAGTAGTATAACAGGGGCAAACACTGAAGCTTTCTTT. Protein sequence: CASSITGANTEAFF.

The chain links TRBV29-1 to TRBJ2-1; D gene uncertain. V shed 7 bases and J shed 7 bases, with 8 bases lying between them. CDR3 size: 10 residues. CDR1 SQVTM and CDR2 ANQGSEA come from the germline V gene. CDR3 nucleotide sequence: TGCAGCGGTGGGGAAAATGAGCAGTTCTTC. It yields the protein CSGGENEQFF.

The chain joins TRBV20-1 to TRBJ2-5, with D unclear. V lost 0 bases, J lost 2 bases, and 1 base lay in between. The CDR3 totals 11 residues. In germline, CDR1 is DFQATT, CDR2 SNEGSKA (reference sequence). In DNA form, the CDR3 reads TGCAGTGCTAGAGAGCAAGAGACCCAGTACTTC. Translated: CSAREQETQYF.

The chain couples TRBV10-1 to TRBJ2-1, with D possibly being TRBD1 (7 bases). Germline V CDR1 and CDR2: WNHNN, SYGVQD (reference sequence). Trimming pared 8 bases from V and 4 bases from J, leaving 15 bases between. CDR3 length equals 14 residues. The CDR3 sequence is CASPGGDRYNEQFF. CDR3 in DNA: TGCGCCAGCCCTGGAGGGGACAGATACAATGAGCAGTTCTTC.

This chain joins TRBV6-5 and TRBJ2-7; 9 bases match TRBD2. The J segment lost 5 bases and the V segment lost 2 bases, leaving 7 bases of the junction unmatched. Per germline, CDR1 MNHEY and CDR2 SVGAGI. CDR3 length: 15 amino acids. In nucleotides, the CDR3 is TGTGCCAGCAGTTACCTTGCGGGAGGGAGCAACGAGCAGTACTTC. This gives the protein CASSYLAGGSNEQYF.

The V gene is TRBV10-3, the J gene TRBJ2-3; 8 bases agree with TRBD1. The CDR3 contains 14 residues. Germline CDR1 is ENHRY and CDR2 is SYGVKD. Trimming removed 3 bases from V and 8 bases from J; junction bases left unmatched: 7. DNA of the CDR3: TGTGCCATCAGTGACACAGGGGGTTCGTCTACGCAGTATTTT. Amino acids: CAISDTGGSSTQYF.

This chain connects TRBV7-2 to TRBJ2-7; D assignment may be TRBD1 or TRBD2 (5 bases each). The germline gives CDR1 SGHTA, CDR2 FQGNSA. The CDR3 loop spans 15 amino acids. Deletions cut 4 bases from V and 2 bases from J, with 15 bases between. CDR3 sequence (DNA): TGTGCCAGCAGCTCCCTAGCCGGGACGACCTACGAGCAGTACTTC. Encoded protein: CASSSLAGTTYEQYF.

The chain employs TRBV5-4 and TRBJ1-1, with 9 bases fitting TRBD1. With 4 bases clipped from V and 0 bases from J, the junction kept 10 bases outside the gene matches. CDR1 and CDR2 from the germline V gene are SGHNT and YYREEE (reference sequence). The CDR3 consists of 17 residues. CDR3 nucleotide sequence: TGTGCCAGCAGCCAGGGGGGACAGGGACCACTGAACACTGAAGCTTTCTTT. Amino acids: CASSQGGQGPLNTEAFF. Full variable domain (remainder filled in from reference TRBV5-4 and TRBJ1-1): ETGVTQSPTHLIKTRGQQVTLRCSSQSGHNTVSWYQQALGQGPQFIFQYYREEENGRGNFPPRFSGLQFPNYSSELNVNALELDDSALYLCASSQGGQGPLNTEAFFGQGTRLTVV.

This clone has only a few counts. The chain joins TRBV30 to TRBJ1-5; no definite D call. V lost 0 bases and J 7 bases, leaving 13 bases between the germline ends. This CDR3 comprises 14 residues. Germline CDR1 is GTSNPN and CDR2 is SVGIG (reference sequence). The CDR3 nucleotides read TGTGCCTGGAGTGTAAATCTGGGGAAACAGCCCCAGCATTTT. It translates to CAWSVNLGKQPQHF. The full variable domain, completed using reference TRBV30 and TRBJ1-5, is SQTIHQWPATLVQPVGSPLSLECTVEGTSNPNLYWYRQAAGRGLQLLFYSVGIGQISSEVPQNLSASRPQDRQFILSSKKLLLSDSGFYLCAWSVNLGKQPQHFGDGTRLSIL.

V gene TRBV10-3 combines with J gene TRBJ1-6, with D possibly TRBD1 on 5 matching bases. This CDR3 comprises 15 residues. Looked up from germline, CDR1 is ENHRY and CDR2 is SYGVKD. The V end lost 2 bases, the J end lost 9 bases, and 14 bases lay between the germline ends. The CDR3 coding sequence is TGTGCCATCAGTGAGGGGGAGGGGTTCGTTTCACCCCTCCACTTT. It codes for CAISEGEGFVSPLHF.

In DNA form, the CDR3 reads TGTGCCAGCTCACCACCGTCCGGGGAAACTGAAGCTTTCTTT. This gives the protein CASSPPSGETEAFF. The chain couples TRBV18 to TRBJ1-1; no clear D gene. Trimming removed 0 bases at V and 5 bases at J, with 10 bases between. Germline V CDR1 and CDR2: KGHSH, LQKENI. CDR3 length: 14 amino acids.

V usage is TRBV5-1 and J usage is TRBJ1-3; TRBD1 might be the D (5 bases). From germline, CDR1 is SGHRS and CDR2 YFSETQ. The CDR3 has 14 amino acids. V was trimmed by 7 bases and J by 2 bases, leaving 13 bases between them. CDR3 loop: CASGVGEAGNTIYF. CDR3 bases: TGCGCCAGCGGCGTGGGGGAAGCTGGAAACACCATATATTTT.

The chain uses TRBV6-1 and TRBJ2-5; possibly TRBD1 or TRBD2 for D (5 bases each). V was trimmed by 6 bases and J by 3 bases, leaving 11 bases between them. Looked up from germline, CDR1 is MNHNS and CDR2 is SASEGT. The CDR3 totals 13 residues. Written as DNA, the CDR3 is TGTGCCAGCAGGGGGACGACCGAAGAGACCCAGTACTTC. This translates into CASRGTTEETQYF.

The chain links TRBV7-9 to TRBJ1-6; D gene uncertain. The CDR3 loop spans 12 amino acids. The V gene lost 3 bases and the J gene lost 9 bases, with 6 bases spanning the gap. CDR1 and CDR2 (germline): SEHNR, FQNEAQ (reference sequence). The CDR3 nucleotides are TGTGCCAGCAGCTTGGAGGTTTCACCCCTCCACTTT. The encoded protein is CASSLEVSPLHF.

The chain is built from TRBV9 and TRBJ2-1; a possible D gene is TRBD2 (7 bases). Trimming stripped 3 bases from V and 8 bases from J, with 15 bases between. The CDR3 runs to 14 residues. Germline V CDR1 and CDR2: SGDLS, YYNGEE. The CDR3 sequence is CASSGGGTKDEQFF. The CDR3 DNA sequence: TGTGCCAGCAGCGGAGGGGGGACTAAGGATGAGCAGTTCTTC.

The V gene is TRBV6-1, the J gene TRBJ1-4, with D hard to call. There are 13 residues in the CDR3. Per germline, CDR1 MNHNS and CDR2 SASEGT. V shed 7 bases and J shed 12 bases, with 18 bases lying between them. The CDR3, as DNA: TGTGCCAGCATGCGGGAGCAGCGATTGGAACTGTTTTTT. This codes for CASMREQRLELFF.